The T cell receptor beta chain under discussion was sequenced for a study of T cells in Graves' hyperthyroidism and ophthalmopathy. There are many counts of this clonotype. V shed 0 bases and J shed 0 bases, with 8 bases lying between them. CDR1 is SGHTA, CDR2 FQGTGA, per germline. The CDR3 is 16 residues long. TCR beta CDR3 region amplification was performed from RNA transcripts. First-round RT-PCR with HTBI primers amplified the TCR CDR3 region. Each CDR3 protein is one row after TCRdb ran MiXCR on the multiplex PCR reads. The sample has roughly 720,000 distinct CDR3 sequences, 15% to 20% seen once. Stable Graves' hyperthyroidism denoted no ophthalmopathy progression over 18 months. The diagnostic basis comprised clinical symptoms, serum thyroxine and TRAb, thyroid ultrasound and orbital computed tomography. The PBMCs studied were ones that came from 9 to 10 ml fresh peripheral blood.

The clonotype originates from a man in his forties or fifties with Graves' hyperthyroidism. The chain couples TRBV7-3 to TRBJ2-2; D gene uncertain. The sample taken for sequencing was blood. CDR3 nucleotides: TGTGCCAGCAGCTTAACGTTCACCACGAACACCGGGGAGCTGTTTTTT. Protein: CASSLTFTTNTGELFF.